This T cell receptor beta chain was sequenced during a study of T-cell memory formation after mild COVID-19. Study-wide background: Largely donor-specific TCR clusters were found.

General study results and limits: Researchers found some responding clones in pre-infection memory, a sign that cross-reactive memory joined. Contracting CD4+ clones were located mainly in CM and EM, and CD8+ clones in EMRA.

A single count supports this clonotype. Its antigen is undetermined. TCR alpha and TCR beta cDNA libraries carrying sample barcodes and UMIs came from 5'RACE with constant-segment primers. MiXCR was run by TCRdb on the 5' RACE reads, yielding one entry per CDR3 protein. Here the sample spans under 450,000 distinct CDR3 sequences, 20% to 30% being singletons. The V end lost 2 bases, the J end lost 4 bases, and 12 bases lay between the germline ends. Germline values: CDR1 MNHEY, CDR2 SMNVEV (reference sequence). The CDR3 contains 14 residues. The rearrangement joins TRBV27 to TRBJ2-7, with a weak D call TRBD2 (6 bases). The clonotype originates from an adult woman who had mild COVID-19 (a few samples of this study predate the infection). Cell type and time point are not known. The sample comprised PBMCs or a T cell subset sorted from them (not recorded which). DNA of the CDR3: TGTGCCAGCAGTTTAAAGGCTAGCGAGTACGAGCAGTACTTC. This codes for CASSLKASEYEQYF.